Listed below are T cell receptor beta chains from one sample, sequenced in a study of regulatory T cells in long-lasting Graves disease. TCRdb reprocessed the multiplex PCR reads with MiXCR, giving one entry per CDR3 protein. The table includes 420,000 or so distinct CDR3 sequences, roughly a quarter detected once. Sample: peripheral blood mononuclear cells (PBMCs), taken when the disease was refractory, from a patient treated with antithyroid drugs. The receptors were gathered from a female donor with Graves disease. Both conserved end residues are part of each CDR3. A D gene is named only where the DNA matches it firmly. Part of the rows lack a size; the others show once, few, many or a class for expanded clones.

V	D	J	size	DNA	CDR3
TRBV11-2	TRBD1	TRBJ1-3	.	TGTGCCAGCAGCCGACCCCCCGGGACAGCGTCCTCTGGAAACACCATATATTTT	CASSRPPGTASSGNTIYF
TRBV2	TRBD2	TRBJ2-5	many	TGTGCCAGCAGTGAGGAGGGAGGGATCGAGACCCAGTACTTC	CASSEEGGIETQYF
TRBV5-1	TRBD1	TRBJ2-7	few	TGCGCCAGCGGAACAGGGGGTCTAGACGAGCAGTACTTC	CASGTGGLDEQYF
TRBV7-9	.	TRBJ1-4	few	TGTGCCAGCAGCTTATCGGCAGGGGCTAATGAAAAACTGTTTTTT	CASSLSAGANEKLFF
TRBV12-3/TRBV12-4	TRBD2	TRBJ2-2	.	TGTGCCAGCAGTTTTTTGCGGGAGGGGAGTACCGGGGAGCTGTTTTTT	CASSFLREGSTGELFF
TRBV3-1	.	TRBJ2-4	many	TGTGCCAGCAGCCAAGGGATAGCATGGAAAGCCAAAAACATTCAGTACTTC	CASSQGIAWKAKNIQYF
TRBV13	TRBD1	TRBJ2-7	.	TGTGCCAGCAGACCCTCGGGACAGCATTACGAGCAGTACTTC	CASRPSGQHYEQYF
TRBV12-3/TRBV12-4	.	TRBJ1-1	many	TGTGCCAGCAGTTTGGGGGTTGTGAACACTGAAGCTTTCTTT	CASSLGVVNTEAFF
TRBV11-2	TRBD2	TRBJ2-5	.	TGCGCCAGCAGCCCCCGAAGCGGGGGGCGGGAGACCCAGTACTTC	CASSPRSGGRETQYF
TRBV5-4	TRBD1	TRBJ2-5	.	TGTGCCAGCAGCTTAGGACAGGGGGTGATCTCAGAAGAGACCCAGTACTTC	CASSLGQGVISEETQYF
TRBV9	.	TRBJ1-2	.	TGTGCCAGCAGCCCGGACGGAGGATACTATGGCTACACCTTC	CASSPDGGYYGYTF
TRBV2	TRBD2	TRBJ2-5	many	TGTGCCAGCAGGACAGACTTGGTAGCGGGAATCCCAGAGACCCAGTACTTC	CASRTDLVAGIPETQYF
TRBV7-3	TRBD2	TRBJ2-5	.	TGTGCCAGCAGCGCGGGACTAGCGGAAGAGACCCAGTACTTC	CASSAGLAEETQYF
TRBV20-1	.	TRBJ1-5	many	TGCAGTGCTAGAGCAACAGGGCCGCCCCAGCATTTT	CSARATGPPQHF
TRBV7-3	TRBD2	TRBJ2-7	.	TGTGCCAGCAGCTTACTAGCGGGTCCCTCTTACGAGCAGTACTTC	CASSLLAGPSYEQYF
TRBV6-5	TRBD1	TRBJ2-4	many	TGTGCCAGCAGTTCCGGGACAGGGATGGACATTCAGTACTTC	CASSSGTGMDIQYF
TRBV20-1	.	TRBJ1-2	many	TGCAGTGCTAGTCCAGGGAGTGGCTACACCTTC	CSASPGSGYTF
TRBV19	TRBD1	TRBJ1-3	.	TGTGCCAGTAGCACAGGGGGGAACAGTCGTAGCTCTGGAAACACCATATATTTT	CASSTGGNSRSSGNTIYF
TRBV27	TRBD2	TRBJ2-7	.	TGTGCCAGCAGTACGAAGCGGGAGTACTTCTACGAGCAGTACTTC	CASSTKREYFYEQYF
TRBV19	TRBD1	TRBJ1-5	few	TGTGCCAGCCGACCCGGACAGGCGGGAGGTCAGCCCCAGCATTTT	CASRPGQAGGQPQHF
TRBV15	.	TRBJ2-3	few	TGTGCCACCAGCAGAGATCAGGCGGGGCGTACGCAGTATTTT	CATSRDQAGRTQYF
TRBV3-1	.	TRBJ1-2	few	TGTGCCAGCAGCCAAGAAAGCGGCTACACCTTC	CASSQESGYTF
TRBV11-3	TRBD1	TRBJ1-6	many	TGTGCCAGCAGCTCCGGGACAGGGAATTCACCCCTCCACTTT	CASSSGTGNSPLHF
TRBV5-6	.	TRBJ2-3	.	TGTGCCAGCAGCCTCCCGCGGGATACTAGCACAGATACGCAGTATTTT	CASSLPRDTSTDTQYF
TRBV5-1	.	TRBJ2-6	.	TGCGCCAGCAGCTTAACAGCCTCTGGGGCCAACGTCCTGACTTTC	CASSLTASGANVLTF
TRBV7-2	.	TRBJ2-3	.	TGTGCCAGCAGCAATATTATAAACCTGCGCACAGATACGCAGTATTTT	CASSNIINLRTDTQYF
TRBV6-1	.	TRBJ1-3	.	TGTGCCGCCAAACTCGGGGACCACTCTGGAAACACCATATATTTT	CAAKLGDHSGNTIYF
TRBV2	.	TRBJ1-2	many	TGTGCCAGCAGTGGTTTTTCGGGGGGAAACTATGGCTACACCTTC	CASSGFSGGNYGYTF
TRBV18	.	TRBJ2-7	.	TGTGCCAGCTCACCGTCGGCAGAGACCTACGAGCAGTACTTC	CASSPSAETYEQYF
TRBV9	TRBD1	TRBJ1-1	.	TGTGCCAGCAGCGTAGACGGGACAGGGGGCGTCCTAGACGGGGCTTTCTTT	CASSVDGTGGVLDGAFF
TRBV29-1	TRBD1	TRBJ2-2	.	TGCAGCGTTGAAGGGACAGGGGGCGCCCCCGGGGAGCTGTTTTTT	CSVEGTGGAPGELFF
TRBV2	TRBD1	TRBJ1-1	.	TGTGCCAGCAGGAGGACAGGGGGAAGGACTGAAGCTTTCTTT	CASRRTGGRTEAFF
TRBV24-1	TRBD2	TRBJ2-7	few	TGTGCCACCAGTGAGAGGACTAGCGGGAGTACCGAGCAGTACTTC	CATSERTSGSTEQYF
TRBV7-9	TRBD1	TRBJ2-5	.	TGTGCCAGCAGCGCATTAAACAGGGGGCTGGGAGAGACCCAGTACTTC	CASSALNRGLGETQYF
TRBV2	.	TRBJ2-1	.	TGTGCCAGCTGGGACGCTGCCTACAATGAGCAGTTCTTC	CASWDAAYNEQFF
TRBV7-2	.	TRBJ2-7	few	TGTGCCAGCAGCTTAGGTCTAGGACGTATCTACGAGCAGTACTTC	CASSLGLGRIYEQYF
TRBV30	TRBD2	TRBJ2-4	.	TGTGCCTTACAGGGTTCAGCGGGAGGGAGAGTAGCCAAAAACATTCAGTACTTC	CALQGSAGGRVAKNIQYF
TRBV7-8	.	TRBJ2-7	many	TGTGCCAGCAGCTTTTCACTACTCTACGAGCAGTACTTC	CASSFSLLYEQYF
TRBV12-3/TRBV12-4	.	TRBJ1-4	many	TGTGCCAGCAGTATCAGGTCAAAGGAAAAACTGTTTTTT	CASSIRSKEKLFF
TRBV7-8	.	TRBJ2-4	.	TGTGCCAGCAGCTTAGGCATTGTTAAAAACATTCAGTACTTC	CASSLGIVKNIQYF
TRBV6-5	.	TRBJ2-6	once	TGTGCCAGCAGTTACGCGGACGGGCACTCTGGGGCCAACGTCCTGACTTTC	CASSYADGHSGANVLTF
TRBV27	.	TRBJ1-1	.	TGTGCCAGCAACTCACTGGACAGCACTGAAGCTTTCTTT	CASNSLDSTEAFF
TRBV5-1	TRBD1	TRBJ1-1	.	TGCGCCAGCAGCTTGGAGGGGGCGGACACTGAAGCTTTCTTT	CASSLEGADTEAFF
TRBV28	TRBD1	TRBJ1-2	.	TGTGCCAGCAGTTCCTCCGGGACAGGGGGCGGCTATGGCTACACCTTC	CASSSSGTGGGYGYTF
TRBV6-2/TRBV6-3	TRBD1	TRBJ1-6	.	TGTGCCGGCAACTCGGACAGGGTTTGGTCACCCCTCCACTTT	CAGNSDRVWSPLHF
TRBV7-3	.	TRBJ1-6	few	TGTGCCAGCAGCTTAAGCACCCGTTCACCCCTCCACTTT	CASSLSTRSPLHF
TRBV28	.	TRBJ1-4	many	TGTGCCAGCAGTTTAACAAAGTGGCCCCTCACTCCTCCCAGCGAAAAACTGTTTTTT	CASSLTKWPLTPPSEKLFF
TRBV6-2/TRBV6-3	.	TRBJ1-5	.	TGTGCCAGCAGTTACTCGGGGGGCAATCAGCCCCAGCATTTT	CASSYSGGNQPQHF
TRBV6-2/TRBV6-3	TRBD2	TRBJ2-7	many	TGTGCCAGCAGTTACTTTATTAGCGGGGGATACGAGCAGTACTTC	CASSYFISGGYEQYF